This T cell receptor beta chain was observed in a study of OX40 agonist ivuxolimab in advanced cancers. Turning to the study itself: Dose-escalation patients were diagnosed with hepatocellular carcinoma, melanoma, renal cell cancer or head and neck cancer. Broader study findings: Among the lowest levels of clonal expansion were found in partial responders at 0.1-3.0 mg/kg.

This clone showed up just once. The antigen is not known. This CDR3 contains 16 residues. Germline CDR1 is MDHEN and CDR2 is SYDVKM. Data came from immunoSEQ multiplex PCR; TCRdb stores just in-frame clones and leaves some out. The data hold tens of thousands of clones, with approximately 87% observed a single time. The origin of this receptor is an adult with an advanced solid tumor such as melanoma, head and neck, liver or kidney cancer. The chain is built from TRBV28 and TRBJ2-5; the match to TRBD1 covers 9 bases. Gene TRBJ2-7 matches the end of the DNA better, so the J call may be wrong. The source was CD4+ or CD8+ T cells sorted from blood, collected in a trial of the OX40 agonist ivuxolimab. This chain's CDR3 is CASSPSRDRAYYEQYF. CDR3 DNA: TGTGCCAGCAGTCCTAGCCGGGACAGGGCCTACTACGAGCAGTACTTC.